This T cell receptor (beta chain) emerged from a study of shared clonotypes between healthy human individuals. Trimming shortened V by 5 bases and J by 5 bases, and 10 bases separated the two germline ends. The CDR3 runs to 13 residues. Germline CDR1 MDHEN, CDR2 SYDVKM. Findings and caveats of the study: The four-donor shared clonotypes exceeded non-shared clonotypes in generation probability, with non-shared ones scoring lower.

Terminally differentiated effector memory CD45RA+ cells were left out of the naive CD8 fraction, which was CD45RO-negative and positively selected for CCR7. Some clones are missing from TCRdb's copy, which holds only in-frame ones; the method was immunoSEQ multiplex PCR. The table lists roughly 2.1 million clones, about 92% of them singletons. A remark on this clone: The antigen remains unidentified.

The sample was naive CD8+ T cells from PBMCs. The chain has TRBV28 and TRBJ1-5; maybe TRBD1 (6 bases). The sequence was collected from a man younger than 30 in good health. Some clones in this sample may be carry-over from other donors' samples. CDR3 nucleotides: TGTGCCAGCAGTCTGGACAGCCATCAGCCCCAGCATTTT. It codes for CASSLDSHQPQHF.